These T cell receptor beta chains were read from a single sample in a study of T cells in Graves' hyperthyroidism and ophthalmopathy. From the multiplex PCR reads, TCRdb called clonotypes with MiXCR, one entry per CDR3 protein. This table holds roughly 500,000 distinct CDR3 sequences, roughly a sixth found once. What was sequenced was blood. These receptor sequences come from a young woman with Graves' ophthalmopathy. CDR3s include the opening cysteine and the closing phenylalanine or tryptophan. The order of the fields is CDR3 protein, CDR3 DNA, clone size, J gene, D gene, V gene. A D gene is named only where the DNA matches it firmly. Clone sizes are given selectively: once, few, many, or a class where the clone is expanded.

CSARGADSVYGYTF TGCAGTGCTAGAGGAGCGGACAGTGTTTATGGCTACACCTTC - TRBJ1-2 - TRBV20-1
CASSTLDGPNQPQHF TGTGCCAGCAGCACCCTTGACGGGCCCAATCAGCCCCAGCATTTT few TRBJ1-5 - TRBV9
CASIIGTASGANVLTF TGTGCCAGCATCATCGGGACAGCCTCTGGGGCCAACGTCCTGACTTTC few TRBJ2-6 TRBD1 TRBV12-3/TRBV12-4
CASRRGSGNTIYF TGTGCCAGCAGGAGGGGGTCTGGAAACACCATATATTTT - TRBJ1-3 - TRBV6-1
CASSPTTGSLKAFF TGCGCCAGCAGCCCGACCACAGGGAGTTTAAAAGCTTTCTTT many TRBJ1-1 - TRBV5-1
CAISSLPNQPQHF TGTGCCATCTCAAGCTTGCCTAATCAGCCCCAGCATTTT few TRBJ1-5 - TRBV7-9
CASSPRDSYEQYF TGTGCCAGCAGTCCGAGGGACAGCTACGAGCAGTACTTC many TRBJ2-7 TRBD1 TRBV28
CASSVDGMGNEQYF TGTGCCAGCAGCGTTGACGGGATGGGAAACGAGCAGTACTTC few TRBJ2-7 - TRBV9
CASSPSGSEVDTQYF TGTGCCAGCAGTCCTAGCGGGAGTGAGGTAGATACGCAGTATTTT few TRBJ2-3 TRBD2 TRBV6-1
CASSVGLADGRDEQYF TGCGCCAGCAGCGTGGGGCTAGCGGACGGGAGGGACGAGCAGTACTTC many TRBJ2-7 TRBD2 TRBV4-3
CSARDGQGGTEAFF TGCAGTGCTAGAGATGGACAGGGGGGCACTGAAGCTTTCTTT few TRBJ1-1 TRBD1 TRBV20-1
CAISGGRGAGGEQYF TGTGCCATCAGTGGGGGGCGGGGCGCTGGGGGGGAGCAGTACTTC - TRBJ2-7 - TRBV10-3
CASSYTGTNYGYTF TGTGCCAGCAGTTATACCGGGACAAACTATGGCTACACCTTC few TRBJ1-2 - TRBV6-1
CASSHTGTGNYGYTF TGTGCCAGCAGCCACACCGGGACAGGCAACTATGGCTACACCTTC - TRBJ1-2 TRBD1 TRBV7-2
CASSAGSSYEQYF TGCGCCAGCAGTGCGGGATCCTCCTACGAGCAGTACTTC many TRBJ2-7 - TRBV5-1
CATSRDRLAGSRTGELFF TGTGCCACCAGCAGAGATAGACTAGCGGGAAGTAGGACCGGGGAGCTGTTTTTT few TRBJ2-2 TRBD2 TRBV15
CASNGTPDTQYF TGTGCCAGCAATGGGACTCCAGATACGCAGTATTTT many TRBJ2-3 - TRBV2
CASSLEPRPDTQYF TGTGCCAGCAGCTTAGAGCCGAGACCGGATACGCAGTATTTT - TRBJ2-3 - TRBV7-2
CASTPTSGSTDTQYF TGTGCCAGCACCCCGACTAGCGGGAGTACAGATACGCAGTATTTT many TRBJ2-3 TRBD2 TRBV3-1
CASSQLGDRRSGNTIYF TGCGCCAGCAGCCAATTAGGAGACAGGCGCTCTGGAAACACCATATATTTT many TRBJ1-3 - TRBV4-3
CASSQGREETQYF TGTGCCAGCAGTCAAGGGAGGGAGGAGACCCAGTACTTC many TRBJ2-5 TRBD2 TRBV28
CASSFQGNEQFF TGTGCCAGCAGTTTCCAGGGTAATGAGCAGTTCTTC many TRBJ2-1 - TRBV28
CAISPSGSSYEQYF TGTGCCATCAGCCCTAGCGGGAGCTCCTACGAGCAGTACTTC few TRBJ2-7 TRBD2 TRBV10-3
CASSPRTGLAHYTF TGTGCCAGCAGTCCCCGGACAGGCCTTGCCCACTACACCTTC few TRBJ1-2 TRBD1 TRBV27
CASSPLGPVVGSGNTIYF TGTGCCAGCAGCCCCCTCGGACCCGTTGTTGGCTCTGGAAACACCATATATTTT few TRBJ1-3 - TRBV28
CASSSPMAGANVLTF TGTGCCAGCAGTTCACCAATGGCTGGGGCCAACGTCCTGACTTTC few TRBJ2-6 - TRBV27
CASRGKFSGNTIYF TGTGCCAGCCGGGGGAAATTCTCTGGAAACACCATATATTTT - TRBJ1-3 - TRBV27
CSARDARVVYEQYF TGCAGTGCTAGAGATGCCAGGGTAGTATACGAGCAGTACTTC few TRBJ2-7 - TRBV20-1
CASKSASGYSNQPQHF TGTGCCAGCAAATCTGCCTCGGGCTATAGCAATCAGCCCCAGCATTTT - TRBJ1-5 - TRBV6-1
CASSLVRREYNEQFF TGTGCCAGCAGCTTAGTGAGGCGGGAGTACAATGAGCAGTTCTTC many TRBJ2-1 TRBD2 TRBV11-3
CASSQEDFTDTQYF TGTGCCAGCAGCCAAGAAGACTTCACAGATACGCAGTATTTT - TRBJ2-3 - TRBV4-2
CASSLEQGAYNEQFF TGCGCCAGCAGCTTGGAACAGGGGGCCTACAATGAGCAGTTCTTC - TRBJ2-1 TRBD1 TRBV5-1
CASSVGGLTEAFF TGTGCCAGCAGCGTTGGGGGGCTCACTGAAGCTTTCTTT few TRBJ1-1 - TRBV9
CATDDTGVLGNEQFF TGTGCCACGGACGATACAGGGGTCCTGGGCAATGAGCAGTTCTTC many TRBJ2-1 TRBD1 TRBV10-3
CASIGRPADTQYF TGCGCCAGCATAGGACGGCCCGCAGATACGCAGTATTTT - TRBJ2-3 - TRBV10-2
CSARLSETQYF TGCAGTGCCCGGCTTAGTGAGACCCAGTACTTC many TRBJ2-5 - TRBV20-1
CASRWTGGEAFF TGTGCCAGCAGATGGACAGGGGGTGAAGCTTTCTTT many TRBJ1-1 TRBD1 TRBV6-1
CAWSPGAGRADTQYF TGTGCCTGGAGTCCCGGGGCGGGACGCGCAGATACGCAGTATTTT many TRBJ2-3 - TRBV30
CASSFGGVGSYEQYF TGTGCCAGCAGTTTTGGCGGGGTGGGGTCCTACGAGCAGTACTTC many TRBJ2-7 - TRBV28
CASSQEVRTSGLEQYF TGCGCCAGCAGCCAAGAGGTGAGGACTAGCGGGCTCGAGCAGTACTTC few TRBJ2-7 TRBD2 TRBV4-3
CASSQDIRTSGDNEQFF TGCGCCAGCAGCCAAGATATCAGGACTAGCGGGGACAATGAGCAGTTCTTC few TRBJ2-1 TRBD2 TRBV4-3
CSGASGRPSSPNEQFF TGCAGTGGGGCAAGCGGGAGGCCCTCCTCCCCCAATGAGCAGTTCTTC - TRBJ2-1 TRBD2 TRBV20-1
CASSALAGGTGELFF TGTGCCAGCAGTGCTCTAGCGGGAGGGACCGGGGAGCTGTTTTTT many TRBJ2-2 TRBD2 TRBV6-1
CASSENLPGTGNTEAFF TGTGCCAGCAGTGAAAATCTCCCCGGGACAGGGAACACTGAAGCTTTCTTT few TRBJ1-1 TRBD1 TRBV6-1
CASSKWTGGVLNTGELFF TGCGCCAGCAGCAAATGGACAGGGGGCGTCCTTAACACCGGGGAGCTGTTTTTT few TRBJ2-2 TRBD1 TRBV4-1
CASSARLAGGVYEQYF TGTGCCAGCAGCGCAAGACTAGCGGGAGGGGTGTACGAGCAGTACTTC many TRBJ2-7 TRBD2 TRBV11-2
CASQGGPSGVYEQYF TGTGCCTCGCAAGGCGGGCCTAGCGGGGTATACGAGCAGTACTTC many TRBJ2-7 TRBD2 TRBV7-9
CASSGGVGLEQYF TGTGCCAGCAGCGGTGGGGTGGGGCTCGAGCAGTACTTC many TRBJ2-7 - TRBV9
CASSPGLVAGEQFF TGTGCCAGCAGCCCGGGACTGGTAGCAGGGGAGCAGTTCTTC many TRBJ2-1 - TRBV7-3
CASAPGQGINEQFF TGTGCCAGCGCTCCGGGACAGGGGATTAATGAGCAGTTCTTC many TRBJ2-1 TRBD1 TRBV18
CASTKDYGYTF TGTGCCAGCACGAAAGACTATGGCTACACCTTC - TRBJ1-2 - TRBV6-1
CASSSSRGTNYGYTF TGTGCCAGCAGCTCATCTAGGGGAACTAACTATGGCTACACCTTC - TRBJ1-2 - TRBV7-2
CASSQDNRGHYTIYF TGTGCCAGCAGCCAGGACAACAGGGGGCATTACACCATATATTTT once TRBJ1-3 TRBD1 TRBV4-2
CSARMGSSYNEQFF TGCAGTGCTAGAATGGGTAGCTCCTACAATGAGCAGTTCTTC many TRBJ2-1 - TRBV20-1
CASGRVRDTQYF TGTGCCAGCGGCAGGGTGAGAGATACGCAGTATTTT many TRBJ2-3 - TRBV7-9